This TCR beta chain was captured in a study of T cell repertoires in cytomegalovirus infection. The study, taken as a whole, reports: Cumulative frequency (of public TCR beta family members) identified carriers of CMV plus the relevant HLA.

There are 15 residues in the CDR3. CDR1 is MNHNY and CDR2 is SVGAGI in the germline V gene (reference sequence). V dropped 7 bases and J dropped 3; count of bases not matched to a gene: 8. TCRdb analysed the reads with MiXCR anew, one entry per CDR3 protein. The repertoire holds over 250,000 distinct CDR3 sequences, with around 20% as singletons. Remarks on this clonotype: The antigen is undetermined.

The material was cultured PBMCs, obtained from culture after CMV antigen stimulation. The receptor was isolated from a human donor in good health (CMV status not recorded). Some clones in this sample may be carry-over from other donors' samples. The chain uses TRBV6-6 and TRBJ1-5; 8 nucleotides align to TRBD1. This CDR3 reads CASNPTGVTNQPQHF. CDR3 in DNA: TGTGCCAGCAATCCGACAGGGGTTACCAATCAGCCCCAGCATTTT.